This T cell receptor beta chain comes out of a study of blood T cell repertoires in COVID-19. Background on the study: Specimens from acute and convalescent COVID-19 originated in the United States, Italy and Spain. PBMCs, B-cell-depleted T cells, or T cells provided the cDNA or gDNA that made up the material.

The CDR3 extends over 20 amino acids. Authors' analysis steps: Reference gene primer amplification gave nucleated cell count estimates. Profiling relied on immunoSEQ multiplex PCR, and the TCRdb table lists in-frame clones only, not all of them. The V and J calls and the clone size are those of that table, but D and trimming were determined from the DNA. The profile covers about 74,000 clones, with approximately 88% appearing a single time and around 7.2% taken by the ten largest. Sequencing input: peripheral blood. The sequence derives from a woman older than 75 with acute or convalescent COVID-19. The chain recombines TRBV12-2 with TRBJ2-6; the listed D gene, TRBD2, was not tested against the DNA. TRBV12-2 is given as a pseudogene. The CDR3 DNA sequence: TGTGCAAGTCGCCCCCGACGGGGGGACATAGTACCCTCTGGGGCCAACGTCCTGACTTTC. It specifies CASRPRRGDIVPSGANVLTF.